Below are 16 T cell receptor beta chains sequenced from a single sample in a study of T cell repertoires in cytomegalovirus infection. TCRdb independently ran MiXCR on the reads; one entry per CDR3 protein. The sample carries hundreds of thousands of distinct CDR3 sequences, about 33% recorded once. For these receptors, no antigen is known. Sequencing was performed on cultured PBMCs, taken from culture after CMV antigen stimulation. These receptors were taken from a human donor in good health (CMV status not recorded). Some clones in this sample may be carry-over from other donors' samples.

The CDR3 DNA sequence: TGTGCCAGCAGTGCGAGACTTTCGGGCAAAAACATTCAGTACTTC. Its translation: CASSARLSGKNIQYF. This chain links TRBV6-6 with TRBJ2-4; D is uncertain. This CDR3 comprises 15 residues. Per germline, CDR1 MNHNY and CDR2 SVGAGI (reference sequence). The germline V and J ends were trimmed by 5 bases and 3 bases, with 14 bases remaining between them.

The table lists this clonotype with a few counts. The CDR3 nucleotides read TGTGCCAGCAGTGAAGGGCCGGGGATTGAAGAGACCCAGTACTTC. It is translated as CASSEGPGIEETQYF. The chain has TRBV6-1 and TRBJ2-5, with D possibly TRBD2 on 5 matching bases. V lost 1 base and J 3 bases, leaving 12 bases between the germline ends. This CDR3 comprises 15 residues. Germline CDR1 MNHNS, CDR2 SASEGT.

V usage is TRBV2 and J usage is TRBJ2-7, with D unclear. CDR3 length: 12 amino acids. Between the trimmed V and J ends, which lost 8 bases and 7 bases, there was a span of 15 bases. Germline assignment: CDR1 SNHLY and CDR2 FYNNEI. CDR3 nucleotides: TGTGCCAGCGGTACAGCCTTCGGGGAGCAGTACTTC. This codes for CASGTAFGEQYF.

The chain has TRBV5-6 and TRBJ1-5; D not certain. V was trimmed by 5 bases and J by 4 bases, leaving 13 bases between them. The germline CDR1 and CDR2 sequences are SGHDT and YYEEEE. There are 14 residues in the CDR3. In DNA, the CDR3 is TGTGCCAGCAGTTCAGGTTTTGCGAATCAGCCCCAGCATTTT. Residues: CASSSGFANQPQHF.

V and J are TRBV7-2 and TRBJ2-2; D gene ambiguous. The CDR3 sequence is 16 residues long. Deletions cut 3 bases from V and 4 bases from J, with 15 bases between. CDR1 is SGHTA, CDR2 FQGNSA, per germline. The DNA of the CDR3 is TGTGCCAGCAGCTTCAATCCTATCGTCGGCACCGGGGAGCTGTTTTTT. It codes for CASSFNPIVGTGELFF.

This rearrangement joins TRBV20-1 to TRBJ1-1; D unresolved. V lost 6 bases and J 2 bases, leaving 19 bases between the germline ends. The V gene's germline CDR1 is DFQATT and CDR2 SNEGSKA (reference sequence). The CDR3 loop spans 15 amino acids. The CDR3 reads CSAPPVDLANTEAFF. The CDR3 DNA is TGCAGTGCCCCGCCAGTAGACTTAGCAAACACTGAAGCTTTCTTT.

The sample holds a few counts of this clonotype. The gene calls are TRBV24-1 and TRBJ2-3; D is ambiguous. This CDR3 contains 17 residues. The ends were cut back, 0 bases at V and 4 bases at J, with 16 bases in the middle. The germline CDR1 and CDR2 sequences are KGHDR and SFDVKD. In DNA form, the CDR3 reads TGTGCCACCAGTGATTTGGTGACGGGCCACACGGCAGATACGCAGTATTTT. Encoded protein: CATSDLVTGHTADTQYF.

This clonotype showed up many times. The CDR3 DNA sequence: TGTGCCAGCAGCCCGCCTCCGGACAGGGGTCTTGGCTACACCTTC. Translating it yields CASSPPPDRGLGYTF. The chain uses TRBV7-2 and TRBJ1-2; 9 bases are shared with TRBD1. The germline CDR1 and CDR2 sequences are SGHTA and FQGNSA. The ends lost 5 bases at V and 7 bases at J; junction bases unmatched: 11. There are 15 residues in the CDR3.

CDR3 nucleotide sequence: TGCAGTGCTAGAGATCCAGGGGTTTGGGGAGAGACCCAGTACTTC. Protein product: CSARDPGVWGETQYF. J is TRBJ2-5 and V is TRBV20-1; tentative D call: TRBD1 (6 bases). The CDR3 has 15 amino acids. Trimming shortened V by 0 bases and J by 4 bases, and 15 bases separated the two germline ends. In germline, CDR1 is DFQATT, CDR2 SNEGSKA (reference sequence).

This clonotype has just a few counts. The gene calls are TRBV7-9 and TRBJ1-2; the D gene is possibly TRBD1 (5 bases). CDR3 length equals 13 residues. Trimming shortened V by 0 bases and J by 4 bases, and 6 bases separated the two germline ends. Per germline, CDR1 SEHNR and CDR2 FQNEAQ (reference sequence). Written as DNA, the CDR3 is TGTGCCAGCAGCTTAGCTCAGGGCTATGGCTACACCTTC. It encodes CASSLAQGYGYTF.

The CDR3 is CASSLRTSGRLNEQFF. CDR3 DNA sequence: TGTGCCAGCAGCCTCAGGACTAGCGGGAGATTGAATGAGCAGTTCTTC. This chain uses TRBV12-3 or TRBV12-4 with TRBJ2-1, with TRBD2 identical over 13 bases. The CDR3 has 16 amino acids. The V and J ends lost 6 bases and 7 bases, in that order; junction bases with no gene match: 9.

This clonotype was picked up many times. The rearrangement joins TRBV7-2 to TRBJ2-7; no firm D call. Trimming shortened V by 5 bases and J by 0 bases, and 8 bases separated the two germline ends. This CDR3 spans 13 amino acids. In germline, CDR1 is SGHTA, CDR2 FQGNSA. CDR3 residues: CASSPLSSYEQYV. For the CDR3, the DNA is TGTGCCAGCAGCCCCCTAAGCTCCTACGAGCAGTACGTC.

A few counts support this clonotype. The chain has TRBV19 and TRBJ2-7; D is perhaps TRBD2 (6 bases). Trimming cost V 3 bases and J 2 bases, with 14 bases left between them. Germline values: CDR1 LNHDA, CDR2 SQIVND (reference sequence). This CDR3 contains 15 residues. Written as DNA, the CDR3 is TGTGCCAGTAGTATGGGAGGCAGCCGAGCCTACGAGCAGTACGTC. Translated, it gives CASSMGGSRAYEQYV.

This chain uses TRBV11-2 with TRBJ2-7; TRBD2 agrees at 11 bases. The ends lost 5 bases at V and 6 bases at J; junction bases unmatched: 15. CDR3 length: 17 amino acids. CDR1 SGHAT and CDR2 FQNNGV come from the germline V gene. CDR3 sequence: CASSQEGSGRAAFEQYV. CDR3 nucleotide sequence: TGTGCCAGCAGCCAAGAGGGTAGCGGGAGGGCCGCGTTCGAGCAGTACGTC.

This clonotype was recorded at least ten times. The rearrangement uses TRBV7-2 and TRBJ2-2, with a possible D match to TRBD1 (5 bases). CDR3 length: 15 amino acids. Trimming shortened V by 9 bases and J by 4 bases, and 18 bases separated the two germline ends. CDR1 and CDR2 from the germline V gene are SGHTA and FQGNSA. The CDR3 region is CASREQVIGTGELFF. DNA of the CDR3: TGTGCCAGTAGGGAACAGGTGATAGGCACCGGGGAGCTGTTTTTT.

Only a few counts were recorded for this clonotype. This rearrangement joins TRBV19 to TRBJ1-1; the D is unclear. The CDR3 contains 13 residues. CDR1 LNHDA and CDR2 SQIVND come from the germline V gene (reference sequence). Between the trimmed V and J ends, which lost 6 bases and 5 bases, there was a span of 13 bases. The CDR3 bases are TGTGCCAGTAGCCGCGGACGGATTACTGAAGCTTTCTTT. Protein product: CASSRGRITEAFF.